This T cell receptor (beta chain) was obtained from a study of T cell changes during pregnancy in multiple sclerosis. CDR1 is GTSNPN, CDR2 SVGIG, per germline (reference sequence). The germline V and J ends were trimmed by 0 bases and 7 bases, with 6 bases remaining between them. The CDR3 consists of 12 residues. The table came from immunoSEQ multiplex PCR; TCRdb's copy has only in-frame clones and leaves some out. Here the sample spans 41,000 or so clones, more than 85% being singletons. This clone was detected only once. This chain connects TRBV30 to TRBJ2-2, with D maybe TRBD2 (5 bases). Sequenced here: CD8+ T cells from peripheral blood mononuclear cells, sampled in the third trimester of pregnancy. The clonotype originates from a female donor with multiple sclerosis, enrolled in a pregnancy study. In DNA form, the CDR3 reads TGTGCCTGGAGTGTGACTAACGGGGAGCTGTTTTTT. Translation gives CAWSVTNGELFF.